Sequencing of this T cell receptor (beta chain) was carried out in a study of memory CD8 T cells in hepatitis C reinfection listed by TCRdb under 2017. Broadly, across the study: Of the five donors, three spontaneously resolved two consecutive HCV infections, and two cleared a primary infection but developed chronic infection after reinfection. Four to six reinfection cases with stored pre-reinfection samples were identified between the late 2000s and the early 2010s. In the reinfection study, participants who had previously resolved an HCV infection were followed up every 3 months. Across an HCV reinfection episode in several donors, the study followed the TCR beta repertoire of virus-specific CD8 T cells over time. HCV reinfection was defined as a positive HCV RNA test following two negative tests taken at least 60 days apart. Peak reinfection samples were collected 3 to 8 weeks after reinfection was detected. Previously published longitudinal data on tetramer+ CD8 T cell frequency were used to select the peak reinfection time point.

A remark on this clone: No cognate antigen has been identified for it. It has no much larger one-base neighbor in the sample; base qualities were not kept. The sample has other DNA sequences that encode this CDR3 too.

The time point label, as the study defines it: peak reinfection, 3 to 8 weeks after reinfection detection. The sorted cells were sequenced directly ex vivo, without any in vitro expansion ahead of TCR sequencing. The donors, who were people who inject drugs, were enrolled in the Montreal Acute Hepatitis C Cohort Study (HEPCO) in Canada. As controls, total naive CD8 T cells were sorted as viable CD3+ CD8+ CD45RO- cells from a couple of donors at all three reinfection time points. Before sorting, cryopreserved peripheral blood mononuclear cells were thawed and used as the source for purifying CD8 T cells. The MACS CD8+ T cell Isolation Kit was used to enrich CD8 T cells through negative selection. Cell sorting was done on a BD FACSAria II sorter with FACSDiva software, and data were analyzed with FlowJo. Library method: the immunoSEQ multiplex PCR assay. Genomic DNA was pulled from the sorted cells, and the automated high-throughput method of Adaptive Biotechnologies was used to sequence the TCR beta V, D and J regions. CDR3 regions were amplified with a two-step, bias-controlled multiplex PCR. An Illumina instrument was used to sequence the amplified TCR beta libraries. The authors processed their data as follows. Demultiplexed reads were processed to reduce amplification and sequencing bias, and the IMGT database was used to assign CDR3 sequences to gene families. Repertoire data were analyzed with ImmunoSEQ software version 2.0. Clonotype lists were filtered to remove out-of-frame sequences and sequences containing stop codons in the CDR3. Clonotypes with a frequency below 0.01% were excluded because such low-frequency clonotypes corresponded to less than one cell. Richness was computed as observed richness divided by input cell number, and evenness as Shannon entropy divided by log observed richness. Repertoire diversity and the similarity between time points were measured using Simpson diversity and Morisita-Horn overlap indices. Clonotypes were categorized as dominant (>1%), sub-dominant (0.5-0.99%), low abundance (0.1-0.49%) or lowest abundance (<0.1%). The germline index was obtained by subtracting total nucleotide additions from total CDR3 length and then dividing the result by total CDR3 length. This is the immuneACCESS table as TCRdb keeps it, with only in-frame sequences that have V and J called. A part of the clones is gone; compared with another copy, unresolved V genes explain less than half, and the rest is unexplained. Clone size and V and J calls were adopted from that table, with D and trimming inferred from the DNA. This sample holds around 45,000 clones; roughly 90% were observed only once. The ten most abundant clones make up 1% to 1.5% of the sample.

Here is what the overall study found, with its caveats: Because only five donors were included, definitive conclusions about public clonotypes linked to secondary clearance were beyond the reach of the study.

Here V drops 4 bases and J drops 6 bases, and the junction holds 7 bases not matched to any gene. CDR1 and CDR2, looked up from the germline V gene, are SGDLS and YYNGEE. Inclusive of the bounding cysteine and phenylalanine, the CDR3 is 16 residues long. The entry retains the CDR3 DNA only, 48 bases that are in frame from base 1. Here the chain combines TRBV9 and TRBJ2-2; 12 bases in the middle match TRBD2. The material sequenced was naive CD8+ T cells sorted from blood. The sample's cell subset or site label, decoded: total naive CD8+CD45RO- T cells. The source of this sequence is a man younger than 30 with hepatitis C virus infection. The CDR3 reads CASSPASGGAAGELFF. The bases read TGTGCCAGCAGCCCAGCTAGCGGGGGGGCCGCCGGGGAGCTGTTTTTT.